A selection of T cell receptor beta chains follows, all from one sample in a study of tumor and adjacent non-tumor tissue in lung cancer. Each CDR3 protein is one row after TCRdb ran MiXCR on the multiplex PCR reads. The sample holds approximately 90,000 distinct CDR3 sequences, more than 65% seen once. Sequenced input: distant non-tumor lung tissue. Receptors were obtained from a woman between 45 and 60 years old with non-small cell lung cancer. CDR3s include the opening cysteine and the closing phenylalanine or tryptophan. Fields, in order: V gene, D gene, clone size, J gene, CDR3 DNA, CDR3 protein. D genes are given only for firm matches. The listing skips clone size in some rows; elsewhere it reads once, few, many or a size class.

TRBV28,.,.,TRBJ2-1,TGTGCCAGCAGTTCAGGGGGGTCCCGCGATGAAGAGTTCTTC,CASSSGGSRDEEFF
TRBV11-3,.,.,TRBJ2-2,TGTGCCAGCAGCGCGGGACGGGGTGACACCGGGGAGCTGTTTTTT,CASSAGRGDTGELFF
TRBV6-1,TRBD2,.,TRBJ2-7,TGTGCCAGCAGCGCCTGGACTAGCGGACCCTACGAGCAGTATTTC,CASSAWTSGPYEQYF
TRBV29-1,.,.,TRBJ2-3,TGCAGCTTCACAGGAAAGGGGATTGATCAGCCTCAGTATTTT,CSFTGKGIDQPQYF
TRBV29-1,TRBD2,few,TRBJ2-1,TGCAGCGTTAGAGAGCAGGGAGGCGGGAGGTCTTACAATGCGCAGTCCTTC,CSVREQGGGRSYNAQSF
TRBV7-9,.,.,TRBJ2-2,TGTACCAGCCGTGACATAAACAGGGCGCCTGCCACCAGGGAGCTGTTTTTT,CTSRDINRAPATRELFF
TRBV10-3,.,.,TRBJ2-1,TGTGCCATCAGTGAGCACCCTCCTAGTAACCCACTCTACAATGAGCAGTTCTTT,CAISEHPPSNPLYNEQFF
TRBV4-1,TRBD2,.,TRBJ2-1,TGCGCCAGCAGCCATTCGGGACTAGCGGGAGCGCCAAGATACGATGAGCAGTTCTTC,CASSHSGLAGAPRYDEQFF
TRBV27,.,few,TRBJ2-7,TGTGCCAGCAATCCCCGGCTGGGGGACGAGCAGTACTTC,CASNPRLGDEQYF
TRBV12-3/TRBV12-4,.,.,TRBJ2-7,TGTGCCAGCAGTTTAATGCTTGTGACAGGGAGGCACGAGCAGTACTTC,CASSLMLVTGRHEQYF
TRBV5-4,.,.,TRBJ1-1,TGTGCCTGCAACTTGCAGTTGAACACTGAAGCTTTCTTT,CACNLQLNTEAFF
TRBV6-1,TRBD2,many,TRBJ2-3,TGTGCCAGCAGTGCCCCCGCGGGAGGGCCAGATACGCAGTATTTT,CASSAPAGGPDTQYF
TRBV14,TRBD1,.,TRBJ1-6,TGTGCCAGCAGTCATGATCCCAGGGGGTTTTTAAATTCACCCCTCCAGTTT,CASSHDPRGFLNSPLQF
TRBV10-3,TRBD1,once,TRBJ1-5,TGTGACATCTGTGGAGGTCAGGGGGCTGGGCAGCCCCAGCATTTT,CDICGGQGAGQPQHF
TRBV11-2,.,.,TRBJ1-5,TGTGCTAGCAACTTAGGGGTCCTAACTAGCACAGATACACAGCATTTT,CASNLGVLTSTDTQHF
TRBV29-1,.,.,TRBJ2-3,TGCGGCGTTGGCAGAGGTACAGATACGCAGTATTTT,CGVGRGTDTQYF
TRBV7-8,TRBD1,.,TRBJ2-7,TGTGTCAGCAGCCGAGGGACAGGGGGCGAGCAGTACTTC,CVSSRGTGGEQYF
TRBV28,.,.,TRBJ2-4,TGTGCCGGCAGTAGACTGGCTGAGGGACCCAAAAACATTCAGTATTTC,CAGSRLAEGPKNIQYF
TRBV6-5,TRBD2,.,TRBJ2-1,TGTGCCAGCAGCCCCCCGGCTAGCGGGAGCTCCCATGAGGAGTTCTTC,CASSPPASGSSHEEFF
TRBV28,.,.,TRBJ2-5,TGTGCCAGCACCCAACCACGTGGGACCCAGTACTTC,CASTQPRGTQYF
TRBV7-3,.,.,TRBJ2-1,TGTGCCAGCAGCTTAGGTTTCAGCTCCTACAATGAGCAGTTCTTT,CASSLGFSSYNEQFF
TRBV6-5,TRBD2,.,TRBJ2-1,TGTGCCAGCAGTCACGCCTCAGGGCGGGGGGGGCACAATGAGCAGTTCTTC,CASSHASGRGGHNEQFF
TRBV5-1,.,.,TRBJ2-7,TGCGCCAGCAGCCCGGTTGGACTGGGATTTCGGGACTGCGAGCAGTACTTC,CASSPVGLGFRDCEQYF
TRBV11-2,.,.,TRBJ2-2,TGTGCCAGCAGCTGGCATGTAGGGGTAGTGAACACCTGGGAGCTGTTTTTT,CASSWHVGVVNTWELFF
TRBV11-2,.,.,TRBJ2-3,TGTGCCAGCGGTTTAAGGATCCTAACTAGCACAGATACGCAGTATTTT,CASGLRILTSTDTQYF
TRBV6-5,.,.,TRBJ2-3,TGTGCCAGCAGTTTCCAGCCTCGTTCCAGAGCTACGCAGTATTTT,CASSFQPRSRATQYF
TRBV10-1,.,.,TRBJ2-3,TGCGCCAGCAGTGAGACGGTCGGAAGCACAGATACGCAATATTTT,CASSETVGSTDTQYF
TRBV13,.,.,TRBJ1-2,TGTGCCAGCACTCTTATAGGGATCTATGGCAACACCTTC,CASTLIGIYGNTF
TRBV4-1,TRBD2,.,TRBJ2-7,TGCGCCAGCAGCCAACAGACTAGCGGGGATATTCTCTACGAGCAGTACTTC,CASSQQTSGDILYEQYF
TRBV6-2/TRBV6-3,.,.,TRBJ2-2,TGTGCCAGCAAACGCTACCTAGTGGGAGTGGCGAACACCGGGGAGCTATTTTTT,CASKRYLVGVANTGELFF
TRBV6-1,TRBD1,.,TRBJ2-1,TGTGCCAGCAGTGAGGTAGACAGGGGTAGTAATGAGCAGTTC,CASSEVDRGSNEQF
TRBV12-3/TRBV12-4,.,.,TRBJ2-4,TGCGCCGGCAGTTTAGGAGCTGTAGACGGTGCGCCAATTTACTTC,CAGSLGAVDGAPIYF
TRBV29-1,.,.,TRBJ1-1,TGCAGTGTTGGCCGGCCTATGATTACTGAAGCTTTCTTT,CSVGRPMITEAFF
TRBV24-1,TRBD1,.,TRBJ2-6,TGTGCCACCAGTGATCTCCCGGGACAGGGGGCCAACGTCCTGACTTTC,CATSDLPGQGANVLTF
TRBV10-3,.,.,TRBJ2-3,TGTGCCATCAGAGACCAAGCCCGGGACAACACAGATACGCAGCAATTT,CAIRDQARDNTDTQQF
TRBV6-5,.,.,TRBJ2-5,TGTGCCAGCAGCCCCGGGACACTCCAAGAGACCCAGTACTTC,CASSPGTLQETQYF
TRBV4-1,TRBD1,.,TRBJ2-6,TGCGCCAGCAGCCAAGTGGGGCTGCGGGATAGGACAGGGGTCAACGTCCTGTCTTTC,CASSQVGLRDRTGVNVLSF
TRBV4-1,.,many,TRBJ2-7,TGCGGGGGGAGAGGGAAGGCAACTCCCTACGAGCAGTACTTC,CGGRGKATPYEQYF
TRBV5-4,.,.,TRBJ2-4,TGTGCCAGCAGCCGATACCGGGGGCAGGCCACAAACATTCAGCACTTC,CASSRYRGQATNIQHF
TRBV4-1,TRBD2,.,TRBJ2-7,TGCGCCAGCAACCAAGACCGGGGGGGATACGAGCTGTACTTC,CASNQDRGGYELYF
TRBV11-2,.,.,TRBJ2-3,TGTGCCAGCACCTTGTGGGGCCAGTTACCGACAGATCCGCAGTATTTT,CASTLWGQLPTDPQYF